What follows are 23 T cell receptor beta chains derived from one specimen sequenced in a study of blood T cell repertoires in COVID-19. Sequencing used immunoSEQ multiplex PCR; TCRdb keeps in-frame clones, though not all of them. This table has about 99,000 clones, around 74% appearing once. What was sequenced was peripheral blood. The source of these receptors is an elderly woman with active or convalescent COVID-19.

The chain couples TRBV2 to TRBJ2-3, with D possibly matching TRBD2 (6 bases). V lost 6 bases, J lost 4 bases, and 8 bases lay in between. The CDR3 has 12 amino acids. Per germline, CDR1 SNHLY and CDR2 FYNNEI. CDR3 bases: TGTGCCAGCAGCCCGGGAGCAGATACGCAGTATTTT. Protein sequence: CASSPGADTQYF.

The genes are TRBV29-1 and TRBJ2-5, with D possibly TRBD2 on 5 matching bases. Germline CDR1 reads SQVTM; CDR2 reads ANQGSEA. V was clipped by 5 bases and J by 2 bases, with 12 bases between them. CDR3 length equals 13 residues. The CDR3 region is CSVPDWYQETQYF. CDR3 nucleotide sequence: TGCAGCGTTCCGGACTGGTATCAAGAGACCCAGTACTTC.

The chain has TRBV14 and TRBJ2-7, with TRBD2 matching over 8 bases. This CDR3 has 19 residues. V dropped 1 base and J dropped 1; count of bases not matched to a gene: 15. CDR1 SGHDN and CDR2 FVKESK come from the germline V gene. The CDR3 region has the DNA TGTGCCAGCAGCCAAGTTACGGGAGGGCCCTCTAGTGCGTCCTACGAGCAGTACTTC. This codes for CASSQVTGGPSSASYEQYF.

This chain uses TRBV7-9 with TRBJ2-3; perhaps TRBD1 as D (7 bases). This CDR3 spans 15 amino acids. The germline CDR1 and CDR2 sequences are SEHNR and FQNEAQ (reference sequence). The V end lost 2 bases, the J end lost 4 bases, and 13 bases lay between the germline ends. CDR3 in amino acids: CASSLRQGGADTQYF. CDR3 nucleotides: TGTGCCAGCAGCTTACGGCAGGGGGGCGCAGATACGCAGTATTTT. Full variable domain (missing parts from reference TRBV7-9 and TRBJ2-3): DTGVSQNPRHKITKRGQNVTFRCDPISEHNRLYWYRQTLGQGPEFLTYFQNEAQLEKSRLLSDRFSAERPKGSFSTLEIQRTEQGDSAMYLCASSLRQGGADTQYFGPGTRLTVL.

The chain joins TRBV2 to TRBJ1-1; a possible D gene is TRBD1 (6 bases). V was shortened by 2 bases and J by 1 base, with 8 bases between the two germline ends. CDR1 and CDR2 from the germline V gene are SNHLY and FYNNEI. The length of the CDR3 is 14 residues. CDR3 DNA sequence: TGTGCCAGCAGTGAAACAGGGTCGAACACTGAAGCTTTCTTT. It encodes CASSETGSNTEAFF.

The CDR3 here is CASCALGLSNQPQHF. DNA for the CDR3: TGTGCCAGCTGCGCCCTGGGGCTGAGCAATCAGCCCCAGCATTTT. The chain uses TRBV28 and TRBJ1-5, with a weak D call TRBD1 (5 bases). V lost 8 bases, J lost 1 base, and 15 bases lay in between. Germline CDR1 MDHEN, CDR2 SYDVKM. CDR3 length equals 15 residues.

This rearrangement joins TRBV5-1 to TRBJ1-2; perhaps TRBD1 as D (6 bases). V was clipped by 3 bases and J by 8 bases, with 14 bases between them. The CDR3 length is 13 residues. The germline V gene encodes CDR1 SGHRS and CDR2 YFSETQ. CDR3 DNA: TGCGCCAGCAGCTCGGGACAACCGGGGGGCTACACCTTC. Protein sequence: CASSSGQPGGYTF.

The chain has TRBV9 and TRBJ1-2; 8 bases fit TRBD1. The CDR3 totals 15 residues. Germline CDR1 is SGDLS and CDR2 is YYNGEE. J gave up 4 bases and V 0 bases, and 5 bases lay outside the gene matches. The CDR3 DNA follows: TGTGCCAGCAGCGTAGAAGGGACAGGAATCTATGGCTACACCTTC. Translated, it gives CASSVEGTGIYGYTF.

The J gene is TRBJ1-4, the V gene TRBV5-4, with no clear D. This CDR3 is 18 amino acids long. CDR1 and CDR2 (germline): SGHNT, YYREEE (reference sequence). V lost 1 base, J lost 8 bases, and 24 bases lay in between. The DNA of the CDR3 is TGTGCCAGCAGCTTGTTGGGTAGTGCGGGATCGGAGGAGGAAAAACTGTTTTTT. This sequence encodes CASSLLGSAGSEEEKLFF.

V and J are TRBV7-3 and TRBJ2-3; D perhaps matches TRBD2 (6 bases). The germline V gene has CDR1 SGHTA and CDR2 FQGTGA. The CDR3 extends over 14 amino acids. With 5 bases removed from V and 4 bases from J, the gap between germline ends came to 13 bases. As DNA, the CDR3 is TGTGCCAGCAGCCCTCTAGCGTTGCCAGATACGCAGTATTTT. It translates to CASSPLALPDTQYF.

J is TRBJ1-6 and V is TRBV28, with 8 bases aligning to TRBD1. Trimming at V came to 7 bases and at J to 8 bases, leaving 13 bases not matched to a gene. This CDR3 is 16 amino acids long. The germline V gene has CDR1 MDHEN and CDR2 SYDVKM. The CDR3 loop is CASNVGGTGSHSPLHF. The CDR3 region has the DNA TGTGCCAGCAATGTGGGGGGGACAGGCAGCCATTCACCCCTCCACTTT.

The chain joins TRBV7-3 to TRBJ2-3; 7 bases align to TRBD1. The ends lost 10 bases at V and 2 bases at J; junction bases unmatched: 21. The germline V gene has CDR1 SGHTA and CDR2 FQGTGA. CDR3 size: 18 residues. The CDR3, as DNA: TGTGCCATCGAAGGTCCAGGACAGGCCCAGACCCTCACAGATACGCAGTATTTT. This translates into CAIEGPGQAQTLTDTQYF.

The rearrangement links TRBV14 to TRBJ2-1; no clear D gene. This CDR3 has 14 amino acids. Germline values: CDR1 SGHDN, CDR2 FVKESK. Trimming took off 4 bases at V and 4 bases at J, with 11 bases between the two ends. CDR3 loop: CASSLTDSYNEQFF. DNA of the CDR3: TGTGCCAGCAGCCTCACTGACTCGTACAATGAGCAGTTCTTC.

In its sample, this clone was seen once. Compared with germline, one end of the junction differs, possibly owing to a read error. The rearrangement joins TRBV5-1 to TRBJ2-1, with 10 bases identical to TRBD2. Germline loops: CDR1 SGHRS, CDR2 YFSETQ. The CDR3 is made up of 16 amino acids. CDR3 protein: CASSLLAGDTYNEQFF. The DNA of the CDR3 is TGTGCCAGCAGCTTGCTAGCGGGAGATACCTACAATGAGCAGTTCTTC.

This chain uses TRBV2 with TRBJ2-5; D is possibly TRBD2 (5 bases). The V gene's germline CDR1 is SNHLY and CDR2 FYNNEI. The CDR3 is 13 residues long. Trimming removed 2 bases from V and 5 bases from J, with 9 bases in between. DNA of the CDR3: TGTGCCAGCAGTGAATTTGGACTTGAGACCCAGTACTTC. It specifies CASSEFGLETQYF.

The rearrangement links TRBV7-2 to TRBJ2-1, with 7 bases aligning to TRBD2. Unmatched junction bases numbered 11, after V lost 6 bases and J lost 6 bases. Per the germline V gene, CDR1 is SGHTA and CDR2 is FQGNSA. The CDR3 covers 15 residues. The CDR3 spells CASSPAGGSVNEQFF. The CDR3 DNA reads as TGTGCCAGCAGTCCTGCTGGCGGGAGTGTCAATGAGCAGTTCTTC.

This clone was observed once. This chain links TRBV15 with TRBJ1-1; maybe TRBD1 (5 bases). There are 13 residues in the CDR3. V shed 3 bases and J shed 2 bases, with 7 bases lying between them. Germline V lookup: CDR1 LNHNV, CDR2 YYDKDF (reference sequence). The DNA of the CDR3 is TGTGCCACCAGCAGGCAGGGAAACACTGAAGCTTTCTTT. Translated, it gives CATSRQGNTEAFF.

The chain joins TRBV5-4 to TRBJ2-1; 8 nucleotides align to TRBD1. J gave up 5 bases and V 3 bases, and 7 bases lay outside the gene matches. Germline CDR1 reads SGHNT; CDR2 reads YYREEE (reference sequence). This CDR3 is 15 amino acids long. The chain's CDR3 is CASSSRQGIHNEQFF. The CDR3 DNA sequence: TGTGCCAGCAGCTCCCGACAGGGGATCCACAATGAGCAGTTCTTC.

This clone was picked up a small number of times. The V and J genes are TRBV5-8 and TRBJ1-5; no firm D call. Germline CDR1 is SGHTS and CDR2 is YDEGEE. The V end lost 5 bases, the J end lost 0 bases, and 9 bases lay between the germline ends. This CDR3 has 14 residues. CDR3 DNA sequence: TGTGCCAGCAGTTACGGTTATAGCAATCAGCCCCAGCATTTT. Its translation is CASSYGYSNQPQHF.

This clone showed up just a few times. This chain joins TRBV2 and TRBJ1-1; D is undetermined. The V end lost 3 bases, the J end lost 1 base, and 6 bases lay between the germline ends. The germline V gene has CDR1 SNHLY and CDR2 FYNNEI. The CDR3 extends over 13 amino acids. In DNA, the CDR3 is TGTGCCAGCAGTGAGGGAGGGAACACTGAAGCTTTCTTT. Its protein is CASSEGGNTEAFF.

The chain combines TRBV19 with TRBJ2-7; 8 bases match TRBD2. The germline gives CDR1 LNHDA, CDR2 SQIVND (reference sequence). V shed 7 bases and J 0 bases; nucleotides not matched to a gene: 2. The length of the CDR3 is 13 residues. This CDR3 is CASKSGSSYEQYF. The CDR3 DNA reads TGTGCCAGTAAAAGCGGGAGCTCCTACGAGCAGTACTTC.

As to this clone: A junction boundary mismatches the germline segment, possibly from a read error. The rearrangement links TRBV5-1 to TRBJ2-7, with 7 bases aligning to TRBD2. The CDR3 consists of 16 residues. Germline assignment: CDR1 SGHRS and CDR2 YFSETQ. DNA of the CDR3: TGTGCCAGCAGCTTGGTAATGGCTAGCGGCAACTACGAGCAGTACTTC. Encoded protein: CASSLVMASGNYEQYF.

This chain connects TRBV12-3 or TRBV12-4 to TRBJ1-5; perhaps TRBD1 as D (5 bases). V lost 8 bases and J lost 6, with 14 bases in between. The CDR3 is 13 residues long. The CDR3 nucleotides are TGTGCCAGCGCCAGCCCCAGGGCTCAGCCCCAGCATTTT. Its protein is CASASPRAQPQHF.